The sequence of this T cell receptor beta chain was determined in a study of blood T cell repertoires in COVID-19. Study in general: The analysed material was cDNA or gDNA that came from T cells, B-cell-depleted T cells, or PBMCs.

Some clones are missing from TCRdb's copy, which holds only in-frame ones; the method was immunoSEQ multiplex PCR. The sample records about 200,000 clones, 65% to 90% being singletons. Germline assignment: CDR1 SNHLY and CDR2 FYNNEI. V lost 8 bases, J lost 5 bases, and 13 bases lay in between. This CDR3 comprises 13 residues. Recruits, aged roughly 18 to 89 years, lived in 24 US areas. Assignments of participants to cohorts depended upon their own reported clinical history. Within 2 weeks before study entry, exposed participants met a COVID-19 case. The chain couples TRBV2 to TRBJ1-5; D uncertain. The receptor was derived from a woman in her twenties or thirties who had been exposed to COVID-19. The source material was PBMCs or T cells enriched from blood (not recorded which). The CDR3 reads CASAVRSDQPQHF. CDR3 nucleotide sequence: TGTGCCAGCGCTGTTCGAAGCGATCAGCCCCAGCATTTT.